The T cell receptor beta chain described here comes from a study of blood T cell repertoires in COVID-19. At the level of the study: Acute-phase and convalescent COVID-19 samples originated in the United States, Italy and Spain. T cells, B-cell-depleted T cells, or PBMCs provided the cDNA or gDNA that served as material.

CDR3 length: 14 residues. Germline CDR1 is SGHTA and CDR2 is FQGNSA. V lost 1 base and J 7 bases, leaving 13 bases between the germline ends. The method was immunoSEQ multiplex PCR; TCRdb's version includes in-frame clones alone and lacks a portion of them. The repertoire holds 80,000 to 90,000 clones, 80% to 90% seen once, with roughly 1.2% in the top ten. Input material: peripheral blood. This sequence joins TRBV7-2 and TRBJ1-2; D uncertain. This sequence originates from an elderly man with active or convalescent COVID-19. CDR3 coding DNA: TGTGCCAGCAGCTTAGGCTGGCGGGCCGGTGGCTACACCTTC. Protein sequence: CASSLGWRAGGYTF.